This is a list of T cell receptor beta chains from one sample in a study of PD-L1 blockade in urothelial cancer. TCRdb keeps only in-frame clones here, not all; method: immunoSEQ multiplex PCR. The table shows about 52,000 clones, with about 80% occurring only once. The sample in question was PBMCs, obtained around atezolizumab (anti-PD-L1) treatment. These receptors were collected from a man between 65 and 85 years old with urothelial cancer. Each CDR3 is given with its conserved first and last residue. The D gene is left open where the match is weak. A row's size may be missing; if present it is once, few, many or a size class.

J gene: TRBJ1-2; V gene: TRBV5-1; D gene: -; clone size: -; CDR3 protein: CASSLKQDYGYTF; CDR3 DNA: TGCGCCAGCAGCTTAAAACAGGACTATGGCTACACCTTC
J gene: TRBJ2-4; V gene: TRBV6-1; D gene: -; clone size: -; CDR3 protein: CASRKDPGKIQYF; CDR3 DNA: TGTGCCAGCAGAAAGGACCCAGGGAAAATTCAGTACTTC
J gene: TRBJ1-6; V gene: TRBV7-2; D gene: TRBD1; clone size: -; CDR3 protein: CASSLVAGGEAVYNSPLHF; CDR3 DNA: TGTGCCAGCAGCTTGGTGGCAGGGGGCGAGGCGGTCTATAATTCACCCCTCCACTTT
J gene: TRBJ2-7; V gene: TRBV30; D gene: TRBD2; clone size: -; CDR3 protein: CAWTSGRSPLYF; CDR3 DNA: TGTGCCTGGACTAGCGGGAGGTCCCCTCTGTACTTC
J gene: TRBJ2-3; V gene: TRBV7-3; D gene: TRBD2; clone size: -; CDR3 protein: CASSHRAGGGTDTQYF; CDR3 DNA: TGTGCCAGCAGCCATAGAGCGGGGGGAGGCACAGATACGCAGTATTTT
J gene: TRBJ2-1; V gene: TRBV9; D gene: -; clone size: once; CDR3 protein: CASSPTSYNEQFF; CDR3 DNA: TGTGCCAGCAGCCCTACGAGTTATAATGAGCAGTTCTTC
J gene: TRBJ2-7; V gene: TRBV15; D gene: -; clone size: -; CDR3 protein: CATSRDSYALYEQYF; CDR3 DNA: TGTGCCACCAGCAGGGACAGTTACGCACTCTACGAGCAGTACTTC
J gene: TRBJ2-4; V gene: TRBV29-1; D gene: -; clone size: -; CDR3 protein: CSVEDRRLAKNIQYF; CDR3 DNA: TGCAGCGTTGAAGATCGCAGGTTAGCCAAAAACATTCAGTACTTC
J gene: TRBJ2-1; V gene: TRBV19; D gene: TRBD2; clone size: -; CDR3 protein: CASSTPLAGGPRNEQFF; CDR3 DNA: TGTGCCAGTAGTACGCCCTTAGCGGGGGGGCCGAGGAATGAGCAGTTCTTC
J gene: TRBJ1-2; V gene: TRBV25-1; D gene: -; clone size: once; CDR3 protein: CASSQGPNYGYTF; CDR3 DNA: TGTGCCAGCAGTCAGGGGCCCAACTATGGCTACACCTTC
J gene: TRBJ1-2; V gene: TRBV28; D gene: TRBD1; clone size: few; CDR3 protein: CASSSTGTGVNYGYTF; CDR3 DNA: TGTGCCAGTTCTTCCACCGGGACAGGGGTAAACTATGGCTACACCTTC